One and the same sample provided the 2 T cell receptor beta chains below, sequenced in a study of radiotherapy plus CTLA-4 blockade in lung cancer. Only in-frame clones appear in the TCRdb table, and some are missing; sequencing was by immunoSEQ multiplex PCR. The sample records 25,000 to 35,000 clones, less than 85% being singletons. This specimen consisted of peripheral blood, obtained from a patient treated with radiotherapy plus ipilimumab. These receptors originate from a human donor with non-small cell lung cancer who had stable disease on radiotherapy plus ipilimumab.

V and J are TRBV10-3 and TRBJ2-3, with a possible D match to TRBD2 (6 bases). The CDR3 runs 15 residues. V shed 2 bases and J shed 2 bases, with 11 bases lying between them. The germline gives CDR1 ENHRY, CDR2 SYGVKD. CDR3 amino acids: CAISERGTPTDTQYF. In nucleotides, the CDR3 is TGTGCCATCAGTGAGAGAGGGACTCCCACAGATACGCAGTATTTT.

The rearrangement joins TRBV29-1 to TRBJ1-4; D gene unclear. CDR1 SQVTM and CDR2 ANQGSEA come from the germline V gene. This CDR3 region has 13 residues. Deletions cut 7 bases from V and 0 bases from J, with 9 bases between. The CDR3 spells CSGTSATNEKLFF. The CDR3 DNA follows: TGCAGCGGAACCAGTGCAACTAATGAAAAACTGTTTTTT.